This T cell receptor beta chain came from a study of blood T cell repertoires in COVID-19. Overall study context: Acute-phase and convalescent COVID-19 samples originated in the United States, Italy and Spain. PBMCs, B-cell-depleted T cells, or T cells were the source of the cDNA or gDNA that made up the material.

In the study's own analysis: Counts of nucleated cells, estimated from reference gene primer amplification, were obtained. Measured with immunoSEQ multiplex PCR; TCRdb has only the in-frame clones, and not every one. Clonal size and the V and J genes are those of that table, whereas D and trimming came from the DNA. The sample yields 250,000 or so clones, 85% to 95% seen once. V was clipped by 6 bases and J by 7 bases, with 16 bases between them. Looked up from germline, CDR1 is MNHEY and CDR2 is SVGAGI. The CDR3 consists of 15 residues. In Seattle, patients joined the study during active infection and were tracked longitudinally.

The source of this sequence is a man aged 30-40 years with COVID-19, enrolled during active disease. Sequences were obtained from peripheral blood. The chain links TRBV6-5 to TRBJ1-6; a weak D match, TRBD1 (6 bases). CDR3 amino acids: CASSIGQIKNSPLHF. The CDR3 DNA reads as TGTGCCAGCAGCATAGGACAGATCAAGAATTCACCCCTCCACTTT.